This passage covers 2 T cell receptor beta chains from one sample sequenced in a study of STAT5B mutations in CD4+ large granular lymphocyte leukemia (dated by TCRdb to between 2020 and 2023). Library preparation used the immunoSEQ multiplex PCR assay. This immuneACCESS table, as held by TCRdb, lists in-frame sequences with V and J called but not all clones. Of the missing ones, under half trace to an unresolved V gene in checked studies; the others have no known cause. This sample lists approximately 33,000 clones; 70% to 90% were detected once. The top ten constitute about 0.91% of the sample. The sample consisted of CD4+ T cells from blood buffy coats. The source is a human donor in good health.

This chain connects TRBV7-9 to TRBJ2-2; 8 bases align to TRBD1. V shed 10 bases and J 4 bases; nucleotides not matched to a gene: 8. This CDR3 comprises 14 residues. Germline-derived CDR1 and CDR2 are SEHNR and FQNEAQ (reference sequence). This chain's CDR3 is CATPRTGLTGELFF. DNA for the CDR3: TGTGCCACGCCCCGGACAGGGCTCACCGGGGAGCTGTTTTTT.

This rearrangement joins TRBV18 to TRBJ2-5; no reliable D call. Deletions cut 3 bases from V and 3 bases from J, with 8 bases between. CDR3 length: 13 residues. Looked up from germline, CDR1 is KGHSH and CDR2 is LQKENI. The CDR3 nucleotides read TGTGCCAGCTCACCCCAGGCAGAAGAGACCCAGTACTTC. This sequence encodes CASSPQAEETQYF.